The 12 T cell receptor beta chains below were found in one sample sequenced in a study of cytomegalovirus exposure and HLA in healthy donors. PCR amplification relied on 60 Vbeta primers (plus 13 Jbeta primers). This table comes from immunoSEQ multiplex PCR, and its TCRdb copy is limited to in-frame clones, with some not included. The profile shows roughly 120,000 clones, 70% to 85% of them singletons. Material: PBMCs. The receptors originated from a woman under 30 in good health and CMV-seronegative.

The V and J genes are TRBV29-1 and TRBJ2-2; 9 bases are shared with TRBD2. With 4 bases clipped from V and 4 bases from J, the junction kept 4 bases outside the gene matches. CDR3 length: 14 residues. In germline, CDR1 is SQVTM, CDR2 ANQGSEA. CDR3 amino acids: CSVVAGVPTGELFF. The CDR3 nucleotides are TGCAGCGTTGTAGCGGGAGTGCCCACCGGGGAGCTGTTTTTT.

V is TRBV5-8 and J is TRBJ1-2, with TRBD1 matching 12 bases. The CDR3 sequence is 18 residues long. Trimming at V came to 4 bases and at J to 3 bases, leaving 13 bases not matched to a gene. CDR1 and CDR2 (germline): SGHTS, YDEGEE. Here the CDR3 reads CASSARTRDRGPYYGYTF. The CDR3 nucleotides are TGTGCCAGCAGCGCGAGAACCCGGGACAGGGGGCCCTACTATGGCTACACCTTC.

The rearrangement uses TRBV6-1 and TRBJ2-2; 10 positions agree with TRBD1. J gave up 4 bases and V 10 bases, and 3 bases lay outside the gene matches. Germline V CDR1 and CDR2: MNHNS, SASEGT. The CDR3 extends over 13 amino acids. The CDR3: CATGQGVTGELFF. The CDR3 DNA reads TGTGCCACCGGACAGGGGGTCACCGGGGAGCTGTTTTTT.

Only one count was recorded for this clone. The CDR3 region is CASSGGWGPVNTEAFF. Here the CDR3 DNA reads TGTGCCAGCAGTGGCGGATGGGGGCCGGTGAACACTGAAGCTTTCTTT. The chain links TRBV25-1 to TRBJ1-1; possibly TRBD1 for D (6 bases). The CDR3 contains 16 residues. Trimming removed 4 bases at V and 0 bases at J, with 15 bases between. Germline V lookup: CDR1 MGHDK, CDR2 SYGVNS.

The chain carries TRBV4-1 and TRBJ2-6; maybe TRBD1 (7 bases). Germline V gene lookup returns CDR1 MGHRA and CDR2 YSYEKL. V gave up 3 bases and J gave up 3 bases, with 18 bases separating them. The CDR3 has 18 amino acids. The CDR3, as DNA: TGCGCCAGCAGCCAGCCAACCCTGCAGGGGGGTGGGGCCAACGTCCTGACTTTC. Its protein product is CASSQPTLQGGGANVLTF.

The chain has TRBV9 and TRBJ2-5, with 12 nucleotides matching TRBD2. V shed 0 bases and J 3 bases; nucleotides not matched to a gene: 12. This CDR3 comprises 19 residues. Germline V CDR1 and CDR2: SGDLS, YYNGEE. The CDR3 loop is CASSVGLAGGPGGEETQYF. Written as DNA, the CDR3 is TGTGCCAGCAGCGTAGGGCTAGCGGGGGGGCCGGGCGGGGAAGAGACCCAGTACTTC.

The chain employs TRBV10-2 and TRBJ2-7; TRBD2 agrees at 12 bases. The J segment lost 1 base and the V segment lost 3 bases, leaving 7 bases of the junction unmatched. This CDR3 contains 17 residues. Germline CDR1 is WSHSY and CDR2 is SAAADI. The CDR3 DNA sequence: TGCGCCAGCAGTGACTCCCGACTAGCGGGAGTGTCCTACGAGCAGTACTTC. Translated: CASSDSRLAGVSYEQYF.

The chain has TRBV5-6 and TRBJ1-1; possible D gene TRBD1, 6 bases. The V end was cut by 0 bases, the J end by 5 bases, with 14 bases between. CDR3 length: 15 amino acids. Looked up from germline, CDR1 is SGHDT and CDR2 is YYEEEE. The CDR3 DNA reads as TGTGCCAGCAGCTTGGCCGGGGGGCGTCAAACTGAAGCTTTCTTT. It codes for CASSLAGGRQTEAFF. The variable domain in full, completed from reference TRBV5-6 and TRBJ1-1, reads DAGVTQSPTHLIKTRGQQVTLRCSPKSGHDTVSWYQQALGQGPQFIFQYYEEEERQRGNFPDRFSGHQFPNYSSELNVNALLLGDSALYLCASSLAGGRQTEAFFGQGTRLTVV.

The rearrangement uses TRBV4-3 and TRBJ1-1, with 8 bases that match TRBD1. V gave up 4 bases and J gave up 4 bases; unmatched junction bases: 5. The length of the CDR3 is 14 residues. The V gene's germline CDR1 is LGHNA and CDR2 YSLEER. The CDR3 spells CASSRRQGTTEAFF. Here the CDR3 DNA reads TGCGCCAGCAGCCGACGACAGGGGACCACTGAAGCTTTCTTT.

The rearrangement uses TRBV7-7 and TRBJ2-2; possibly TRBD2 for D (6 bases). V dropped 5 bases and J dropped 5 bases, with 18 bases sitting between them. Per germline, CDR1 SSHAT and CDR2 FNYEAQ (reference sequence). The CDR3 has 16 residues. This CDR3 reads CASSPTAGMGTGELFF. The CDR3 region has the DNA TGTGCCAGCAGCCCCACGGCGGGGATGGGAACCGGGGAGCTGTTTTTT.

The chain employs TRBV5-1 and TRBJ1-4, with TRBD1 matching over 7 bases. The CDR3 covers 15 residues. V was pared by 2 bases and J by 8 bases, with 9 bases of the junction left unmatched. CDR1 SGHRS and CDR2 YFSETQ come from the germline V gene. The CDR3 DNA reads as TGCGCCAGCAGCTTTTCCCGGGACAGCTACGAAAAACTGTTTTTT. This codes for CASSFSRDSYEKLFF.

The CDR3 DNA reads TGTGCCAGCCAAACCGGGACAGGGAATCAGCCCCAGCATTTT. It is translated as CASQTGTGNQPQHF. The V call is TRBV28, the J call TRBJ1-5; 9 bases align to TRBD1. The germline V gene encodes CDR1 MDHEN and CDR2 SYDVKM. CDR3 length: 14 residues. The J segment lost 4 bases and the V segment lost 8 bases, leaving 6 bases of the junction unmatched.